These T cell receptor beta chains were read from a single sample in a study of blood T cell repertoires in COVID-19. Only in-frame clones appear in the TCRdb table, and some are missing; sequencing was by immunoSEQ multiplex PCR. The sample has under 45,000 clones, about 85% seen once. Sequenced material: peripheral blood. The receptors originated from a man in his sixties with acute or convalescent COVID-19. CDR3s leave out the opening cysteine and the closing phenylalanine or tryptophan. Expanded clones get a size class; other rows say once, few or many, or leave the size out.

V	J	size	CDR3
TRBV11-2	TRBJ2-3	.	ASSFSSGGSGDTQY
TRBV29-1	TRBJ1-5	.	SVTSGVNQPQH
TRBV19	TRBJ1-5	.	ASSIRQVQH
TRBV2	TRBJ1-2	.	ASSEFPGGVYGYT
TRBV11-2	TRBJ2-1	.	ASSLAAGSSYNEQF
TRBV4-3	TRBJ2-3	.	ASSQGRAGSTDTQY
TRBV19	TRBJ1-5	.	ASSIVGTANNQPQH
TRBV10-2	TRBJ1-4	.	ASSKQATNEKLF
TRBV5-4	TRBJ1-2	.	ASSLTGGGNYGYT
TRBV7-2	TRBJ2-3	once	ASSPGTSGGAPDTQY
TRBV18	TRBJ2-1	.	ASSRGTSGGVSNEQF
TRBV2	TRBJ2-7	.	ASSAGDRVGIYEQY
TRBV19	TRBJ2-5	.	ASSIQRRGLQETQY
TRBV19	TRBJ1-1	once	ASGGQGALAEAF
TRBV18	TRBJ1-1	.	ASSPNPVAEAF
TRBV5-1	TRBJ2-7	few	ASSPGGTGLYEQY
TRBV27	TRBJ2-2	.	ASSLIVPDTGELF
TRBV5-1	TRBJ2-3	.	ASSGASGGDTQY
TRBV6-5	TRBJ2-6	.	ASSYSQAGANVLT
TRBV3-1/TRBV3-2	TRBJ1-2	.	ASRLQGAGGYT
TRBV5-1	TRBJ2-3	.	ASSPGGSGTDTQY
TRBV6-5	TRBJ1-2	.	ASSYSAGYGYT